This TCR beta chain was documented in a study of control samples from healthy donors and cancer patients. Only in-frame clones appear in the TCRdb table, and some are missing; sequencing was by immunoSEQ multiplex PCR. Of about 160,000 clones listed, 96% were seen once; the top ten hold just over 1%. The CDR3 totals 14 residues. J lost 2 bases, V lost 7 bases, and 9 bases had no gene match. From germline, CDR1 is SGHRS and CDR2 YFSETQ. J is TRBJ2-7 and V is TRBV5-1; the match to TRBD1 covers 7 bases. The sequencing input was blood. This TCR was recovered from a woman aged 30 to 39 in good health. The DNA of the CDR3 is TGCGCCAGCTGCCATTCGACAGGGCCCTACGAGCAGTACTTC. Protein product: CASCHSTGPYEQYF. The full variable domain, its missing parts supplied by reference TRBV5-1 and TRBJ2-7, is KAGVTQTPRYLIKTRGQQVTLSCSPISGHRSVSWYQQTPGQGLQFLFEYFSETQRNKGNFPGRFSGRQFSNSRSEMNVSTLELGDSALYLCASCHSTGPYEQYFGPGTRLTVT.